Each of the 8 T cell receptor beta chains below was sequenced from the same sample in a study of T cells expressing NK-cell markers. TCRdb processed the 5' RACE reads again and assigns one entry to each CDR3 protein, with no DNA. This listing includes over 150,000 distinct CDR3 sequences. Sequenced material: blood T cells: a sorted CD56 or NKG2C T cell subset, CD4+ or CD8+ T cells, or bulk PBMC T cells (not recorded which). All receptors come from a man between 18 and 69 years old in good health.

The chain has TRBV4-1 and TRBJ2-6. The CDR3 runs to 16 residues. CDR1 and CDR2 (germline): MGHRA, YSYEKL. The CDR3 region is CASSPSGVSGANVLTF.

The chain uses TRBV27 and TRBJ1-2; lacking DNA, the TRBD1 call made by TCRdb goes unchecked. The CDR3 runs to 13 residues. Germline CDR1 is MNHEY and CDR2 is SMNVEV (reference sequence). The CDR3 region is CASRPQGDYGYTF.

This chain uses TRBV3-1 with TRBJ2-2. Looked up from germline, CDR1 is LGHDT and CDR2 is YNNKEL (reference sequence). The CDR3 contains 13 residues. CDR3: CASSQRVSGELFF.

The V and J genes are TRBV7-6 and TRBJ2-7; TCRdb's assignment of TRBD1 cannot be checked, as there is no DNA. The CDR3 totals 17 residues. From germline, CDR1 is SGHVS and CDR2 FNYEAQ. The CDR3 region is CASSPSTPPQGRNEQYF.

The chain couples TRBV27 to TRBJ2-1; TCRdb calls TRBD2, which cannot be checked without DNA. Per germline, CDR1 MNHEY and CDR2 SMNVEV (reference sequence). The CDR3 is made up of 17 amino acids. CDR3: CASSSISATLTRGEQFF.

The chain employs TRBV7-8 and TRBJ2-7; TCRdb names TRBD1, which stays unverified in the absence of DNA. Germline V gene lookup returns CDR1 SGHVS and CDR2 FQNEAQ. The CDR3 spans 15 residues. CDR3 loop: CASSPPGLSSYEQYF. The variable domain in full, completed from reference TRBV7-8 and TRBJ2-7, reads GAGVSQSPRYKVAKRGQDVALRCDPISGHVSLFWYQQALGQGPEFLTYFQNEAQLDKSGLPSDRFFAERPEGSVSTLKIQRTQQEDSAVYLCASSPPGLSSYEQYFGPGTRLTVT.

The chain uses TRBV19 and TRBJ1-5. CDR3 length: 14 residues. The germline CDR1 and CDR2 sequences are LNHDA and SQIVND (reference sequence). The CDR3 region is CASSIASGNQPQHF.

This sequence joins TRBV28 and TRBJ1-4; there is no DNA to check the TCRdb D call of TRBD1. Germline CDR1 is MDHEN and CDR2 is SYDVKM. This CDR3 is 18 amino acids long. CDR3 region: CASRYTDRGIATNEKLFF.